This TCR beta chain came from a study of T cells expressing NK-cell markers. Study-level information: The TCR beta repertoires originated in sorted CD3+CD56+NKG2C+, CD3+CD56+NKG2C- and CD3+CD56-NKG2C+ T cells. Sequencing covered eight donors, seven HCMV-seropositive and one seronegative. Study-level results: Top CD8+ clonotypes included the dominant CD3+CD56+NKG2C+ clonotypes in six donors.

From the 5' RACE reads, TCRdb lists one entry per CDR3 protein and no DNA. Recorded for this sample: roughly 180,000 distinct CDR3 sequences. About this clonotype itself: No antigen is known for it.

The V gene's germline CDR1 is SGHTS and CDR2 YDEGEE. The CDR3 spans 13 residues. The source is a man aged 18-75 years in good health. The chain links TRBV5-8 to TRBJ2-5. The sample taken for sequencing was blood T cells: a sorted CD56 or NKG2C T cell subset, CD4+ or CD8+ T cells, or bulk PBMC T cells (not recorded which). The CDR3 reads CASSEVSWETQYF.